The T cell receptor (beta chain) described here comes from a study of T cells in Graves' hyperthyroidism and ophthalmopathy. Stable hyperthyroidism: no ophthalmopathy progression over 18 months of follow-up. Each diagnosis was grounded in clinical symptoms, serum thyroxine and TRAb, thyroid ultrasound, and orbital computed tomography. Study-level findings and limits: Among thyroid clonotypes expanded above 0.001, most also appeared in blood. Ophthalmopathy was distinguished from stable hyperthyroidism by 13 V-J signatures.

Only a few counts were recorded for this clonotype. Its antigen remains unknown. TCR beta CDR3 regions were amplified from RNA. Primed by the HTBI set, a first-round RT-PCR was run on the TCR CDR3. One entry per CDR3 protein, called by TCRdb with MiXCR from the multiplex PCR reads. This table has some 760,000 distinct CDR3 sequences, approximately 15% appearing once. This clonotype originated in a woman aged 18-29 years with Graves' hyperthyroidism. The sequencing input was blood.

The CDR3 loop is CASSFREDEQFF. The CDR3 DNA follows: TGTGCCAGCAGTTTTAGGGAGGATGAGCAGTTCTTC. The chain has TRBV12-3 or TRBV12-4 and TRBJ2-1, with D maybe TRBD2 (6 bases). Trimming took off 3 bases at V and 8 bases at J, with 8 bases between the two ends. This CDR3 spans 12 amino acids.